These 22 T cell receptor beta chains came from one sample sequenced in a study of blood T cells in healthy people across ages. The use of a sample-barcoded 5' primer and a J-beta primer mix characterized a second PCR of about 6 to 11 cycles. TCRdb recomputed calls from the 5' RACE reads with MiXCR, one row per CDR3 protein. This sample has approximately 940,000 distinct CDR3 sequences, with 45% to 50% found just once. The source material was blood. Receptor source: a man aged 30-40 years in good health.

Concerning this clonotype itself: One end of the junction varies from germline; a read error may be responsible. V gene TRBV4-3 combines with J gene TRBJ2-1; D assignment may be TRBD1 or TRBD2 (5 bases each). CDR3 length: 16 amino acids. Germline V gene sequence: CDR1 LGHNA, CDR2 YSLEER. Here the CDR3 DNA reads TGCGCCGGCAGCCAAAATATTGGGACCGGGGACAATGAGCAGTTCTTC. It encodes CAGSQNIGTGDNEQFF.

This rearrangement joins TRBV7-2 to TRBJ2-7; the match to TRBD1 covers 7 bases. The CDR3 consists of 12 residues. V shed 4 bases and J 11 bases; nucleotides not matched to a gene: 8. The germline gives CDR1 SGHTA, CDR2 FQGNSA. CDR3: CASSSRQGQKYF. The CDR3 nucleotides read TGTGCCAGCAGCTCTCGACAGGGACAGAAGTACTTC. Based on the CDR3 plus reference TRBV7-2 and TRBJ2-7, the full variable domain is GAGVSQSPSNKVTEKGKDVELRCDPISGHTALYWYRQSLGQGLEFLIYFQGNSAPDKSGLPSDRFSAERTGGSVSTLTIQRTQQEDSAVYLCASSSRQGQKYFGPGTRLTVT.

The chain joins TRBV5-1 to TRBJ1-1, with TRBD1 identical over 7 bases. The CDR3 totals 15 residues. V was clipped by 7 bases and J by 5 bases; unmatched bases: 14. CDR1 and CDR2 (germline): SGHRS, YFSETQ. The CDR3 DNA reads as TGCGCCAGCCAACAGTTGACAGGGCAGAATACTGAAGCTTTCTTT. This encodes CASQQLTGQNTEAFF. The variable domain in full, completed from reference TRBV5-1 and TRBJ1-1, reads KAGVTQTPRYLIKTRGQQVTLSCSPISGHRSVSWYQQTPGQGLQFLFEYFSETQRNKGNFPGRFSGRQFSNSRSEMNVSTLELGDSALYLCASQQLTGQNTEAFFGQGTRLTVV.

The gene calls are TRBV27 and TRBJ2-1; 9 bases are shared with TRBD2. Per germline, CDR1 MNHEY and CDR2 SMNVEV (reference sequence). With 4 bases clipped from V and 13 bases from J, the junction kept 14 bases outside the gene matches. This CDR3 is built from 15 residues. The CDR3 DNA reads as TGTGCCAGCAGTTCCGGGACTAGCACCATCGAGACCCAGTTCTTC. This sequence encodes CASSSGTSTIETQFF.

The CDR3 sequence is CASSPTIFHEQYF. CDR3 nucleotides: TGTGCCAGCAGTCCGACGATCTTCCACGAGCAGTACTTC. The genes are TRBV27 and TRBJ2-5; D not certain. The J call may be mistaken, given a closer DNA end match to TRBJ2-7. There are 13 residues in the CDR3. In germline, CDR1 is MNHEY, CDR2 SMNVEV (reference sequence).

The rearrangement uses TRBV11-1 and TRBJ2-2, with D possibly matching TRBD2 (6 bases). V was cut by 4 bases and J by 7 bases, with 13 bases left in between. Germline V gives CDR1 SGHAT, CDR2 FQDESV (reference sequence). The CDR3 totals 14 residues. The CDR3 DNA reads TGTGCCAGCAGCTACCGCGGGGCTCTCGGGGAGCTGTTTTTT. This translates into CASSYRGALGELFF.

The V gene is TRBV4-2, the J gene TRBJ1-1; D perhaps matches TRBD1 (5 bases). Trimming took 4 bases from V and 6 from J, leaving 18 bases between them. There are 15 residues in the CDR3. Looked up from germline, CDR1 is LGHNA and CDR2 is YNFKEQ. Here the CDR3 reads CASSRRGTGVPEAFF. The DNA for the CDR3 is TGTGCCAGCAGCCGGAGAGGGACCGGGGTCCCTGAAGCTTTCTTT.

This clonotype was seen more than once but under ten times. The V call is TRBV29-1, the J call TRBJ2-5, with unresolved D. The CDR3 length is 13 residues. Trimming removed 3 bases at V and 4 bases at J, with 12 bases between. Looked up from germline, CDR1 is SQVTM and CDR2 is ANQGSEA. The CDR3 region is CSVEPAGRETQYF. CDR3 DNA: TGCAGCGTTGAGCCAGCCGGGCGAGAGACCCAGTACTTC.

This chain joins TRBV3-1 and TRBJ2-5, with D perhaps TRBD2 (5 bases). This CDR3 comprises 15 residues. V lost 4 bases and J lost 4, with 16 bases in between. CDR1 is LGHDT and CDR2 is YNNKEL in the germline V gene (reference sequence). The CDR3 bases are TGTGCCAGCAGCCCACGCCCCAGAGCGGCAGAGACCCAGTACTTC. Translation: CASSPRPRAAETQYF.

Details on this clonotype: This clone may be a read error of a much larger clone one base away. The chain links TRBV6-1 to TRBJ2-5, with D hard to call. This CDR3 comprises 14 residues. V was shortened by 1 base and J by 12 bases, with 18 bases between the two germline ends. CDR1 and CDR2 (germline): MNHNS, SASEGT. The CDR3 DNA sequence: TGTGCCAGCAGTGAAGAGACAAGATCGGAGTTGAAGTACTTC. This translates into CASSEETRSELKYF.

This clonotype showed up just a few times. CDR3 in amino acids: CASRSGASQETQYF. The CDR3 DNA is TGTGCCAGCAGATCAGGGGCGTCTCAAGAGACCCAGTACTTC. This sequence joins TRBV7-9 and TRBJ2-5; a possible D gene is TRBD1 (6 bases). V gave up 6 bases and J gave up 2 bases, with 13 bases separating them. Per the germline V gene, CDR1 is SEHNR and CDR2 is FQNEAQ (reference sequence). This CDR3 spans 14 amino acids.

This clonotype was counted between two and nine times. The chain joins TRBV6-5 to TRBJ1-2; TRBD1 aligns across 7 bases. Per the germline V gene, CDR1 is MNHEY and CDR2 is SVGAGI. The trim removed 4 bases at V and 4 bases at J, leaving 0 bases unmatched. This CDR3 is 12 amino acids long. CDR3 sequence: CASSWDSYGYTF. The CDR3 DNA is TGTGCCAGCAGTTGGGACAGCTATGGCTACACCTTC.

The rearrangement links TRBV29-1 to TRBJ2-1; D ambiguous. Germline CDR1 is SQVTM and CDR2 is ANQGSEA. This CDR3 has 15 residues. V lost 3 bases and J lost 5, with 17 bases in between. CDR3 DNA: TGCAGCGTTGATGTAAGACCAAACGGAAACAATGAGCAGTTCTTC. Protein sequence: CSVDVRPNGNNEQFF.

The chain is built from TRBV20-1 and TRBJ2-3; TRBD2 might be the D (5 bases). Germline V gene lookup returns CDR1 DFQATT and CDR2 SNEGSKA (reference sequence). V gave up 5 bases and J gave up 2 bases, with 11 bases separating them. This CDR3 has 13 amino acids. The CDR3 region is CSAVDWYTDTQYF. CDR3 bases: TGCAGTGCTGTGGACTGGTACACAGATACGCAGTATTTT.

This rearrangement joins TRBV4-3 to TRBJ2-2, with D possibly being TRBD2 (5 bases). CDR1 and CDR2 from the germline V gene are LGHNA and YSLEER. With 0 bases removed from V and 4 bases from J, the gap between germline ends came to 12 bases. This CDR3 is 16 amino acids long. The CDR3 DNA is TGCGCCAGCAGCCAAGAACCCACTCGGGGCACCGGGGAGCTGTTTTTT. Translating gives CASSQEPTRGTGELFF.

The gene calls are TRBV5-1 and TRBJ2-3; D might be TRBD1 or TRBD2, each matching 5 bases. This CDR3 contains 14 residues. The germline V and J ends were trimmed by 1 base and 10 bases, with 16 bases remaining between them. Germline CDR1 is SGHRS and CDR2 is YFSETQ. In DNA, the CDR3 is TGCGCCAGCAGCTTGCTAGTAGGGACCGGGGCGCAGTATTTT. As protein: CASSLLVGTGAQYF.

This clonotype was counted ten times or more. The chain has TRBV6-5 and TRBJ2-1; 8 nucleotides agree with TRBD2. Germline lookup yields CDR1 MNHEY and CDR2 SVGAGI. V shed 0 bases and J 2 bases; nucleotides not matched to a gene: 6. This CDR3 has 17 amino acids. In DNA form, the CDR3 reads TGTGCCAGCAGTTACTCTTCGGGACTAGACACCTACAATGAGCAGTTCTTC. As protein: CASSYSSGLDTYNEQFF.

This sequence joins TRBV7-9 and TRBJ2-7, with 7 bases lining up with TRBD2. The trim removed 3 bases at V and 2 bases at J, leaving 10 bases unmatched. The CDR3 contains 16 residues. Germline CDR1 and CDR2: SEHNR and FQNEAQ (reference sequence). CDR3 amino acids: CASSLGSSGAAYEQYF. The DNA of the CDR3 is TGTGCCAGCAGCTTGGGGTCTAGCGGCGCAGCCTACGAGCAGTACTTC.

Of note for this clonotype: This clone may be a read error of a much larger clone one base away. The CDR3 sequence is CSVFRQGKGYGYTF. The CDR3 DNA reads TGCAGCGTTTTTCGTCAGGGAAAAGGCTATGGCTACACCTTC. V gene TRBV29-1 combines with J gene TRBJ1-2; a possible D gene is TRBD1 (5 bases). Per germline, CDR1 SQVTM and CDR2 ANQGSEA. Trimming removed 5 bases from V and 4 bases from J, with 17 bases in between. CDR3 length: 14 residues.

This clonotype was recorded a few times. The chain employs TRBV6-1 and TRBJ1-5; tentative D call: TRBD1 (6 bases). Germline V gives CDR1 MNHNS, CDR2 SASEGT. The CDR3 has 15 residues. V was shortened by 3 bases and J by 5 bases, with 14 bases between the two germline ends. The CDR3 sequence: CASSDIGGTDQPQHF. The CDR3 DNA follows: TGTGCCAGCAGTGATATAGGGGGGACCGATCAGCCCCAGCATTTT.

The genes are TRBV5-1 and TRBJ2-1, with 8 bases fitting TRBD2. The J call could be wrong; TRBJ2-7 is a better fit for the DNA end. Germline CDR1 is SGHRS and CDR2 is YFSETQ. CDR3 size: 16 residues. CDR3 residues: CASSATERGPYNEQYF. The CDR3 DNA reads TGCGCCAGCAGCGCCACCGAGCGGGGGCCCTACAATGAGCAGTACTTC.

The chain recombines TRBV29-1 with TRBJ2-2; perhaps TRBD2 as D (6 bases). V lost 6 bases, J lost 7 bases, and 12 bases lay in between. This CDR3 has 12 amino acids. From germline, CDR1 is SQVTM and CDR2 ANQGSEA. The CDR3 region has the DNA TGCAGCGTGAGCAGGGAGGACGGGGAGCTGTTTTTT. It codes for CSVSREDGELFF.